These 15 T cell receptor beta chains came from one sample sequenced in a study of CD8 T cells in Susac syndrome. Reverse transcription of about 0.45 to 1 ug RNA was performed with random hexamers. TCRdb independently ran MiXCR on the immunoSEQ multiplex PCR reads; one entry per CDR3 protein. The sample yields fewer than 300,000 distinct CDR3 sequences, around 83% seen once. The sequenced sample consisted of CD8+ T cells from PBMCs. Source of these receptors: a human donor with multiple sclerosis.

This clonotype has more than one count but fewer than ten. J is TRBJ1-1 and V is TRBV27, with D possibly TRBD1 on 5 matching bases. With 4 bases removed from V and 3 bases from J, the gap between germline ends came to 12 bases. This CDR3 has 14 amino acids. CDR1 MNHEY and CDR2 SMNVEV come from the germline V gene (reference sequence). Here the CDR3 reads CASSYGGGDTEAFF. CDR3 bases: TGTGCCAGCAGTTACGGGGGAGGCGACACTGAAGCTTTCTTT.

The CDR3 loop reads CASSFPTGHQPQHF. In nucleotides, the CDR3 is TGTGCCAGCAGTTTCCCGACAGGGCATCAGCCCCAGCATTTT. The chain combines TRBV28 with TRBJ1-5, with TRBD1 matching 7 bases. Germline loops: CDR1 MDHEN, CDR2 SYDVKM. J lost 5 bases, V lost 3 bases, and 4 bases had no gene match. The CDR3 consists of 14 residues.

CDR3 DNA sequence: TGTGCCAGCAGCTTATGGGTAGCTGGGGCCAACGTCCTGACTTTC. Protein product: CASSLWVAGANVLTF. V and J are TRBV7-2 and TRBJ2-6; D unclear. Looked up from germline, CDR1 is SGHTA and CDR2 is FQGNSA. V lost 2 bases, J lost 2 bases, and 7 bases lay in between. The CDR3 sequence is 15 residues long.

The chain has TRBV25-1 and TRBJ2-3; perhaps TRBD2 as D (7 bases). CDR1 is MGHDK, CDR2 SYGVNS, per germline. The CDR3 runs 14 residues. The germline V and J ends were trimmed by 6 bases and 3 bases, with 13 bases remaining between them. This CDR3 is CASRLGRGTDTQYF. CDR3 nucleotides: TGTGCCAGCAGGCTGGGGAGGGGGACAGATACGCAGTATTTT.

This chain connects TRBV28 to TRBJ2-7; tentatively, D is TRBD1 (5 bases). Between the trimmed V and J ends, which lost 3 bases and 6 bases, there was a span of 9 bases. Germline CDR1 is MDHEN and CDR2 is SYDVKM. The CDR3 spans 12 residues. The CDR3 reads CASSFDRGEQYF. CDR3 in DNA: TGTGCCAGCAGTTTTGACAGAGGCGAGCAGTACTTC.

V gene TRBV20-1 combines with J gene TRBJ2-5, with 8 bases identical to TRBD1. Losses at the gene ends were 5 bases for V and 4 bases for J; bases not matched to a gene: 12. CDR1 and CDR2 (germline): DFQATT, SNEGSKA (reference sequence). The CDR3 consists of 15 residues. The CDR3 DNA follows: TGCAGTGCTTTCACCGGACAGGGACTTCCAGAGACCCAGTACTTC. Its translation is CSAFTGQGLPETQYF.

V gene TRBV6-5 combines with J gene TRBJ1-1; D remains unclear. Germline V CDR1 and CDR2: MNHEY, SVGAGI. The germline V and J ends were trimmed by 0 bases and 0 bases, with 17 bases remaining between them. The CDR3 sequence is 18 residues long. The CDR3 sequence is CASSYSFDSAIMNTEAFF. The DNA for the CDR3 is TGTGCCAGCAGTTACTCGTTTGACTCGGCGATCATGAACACTGAAGCTTTCTTT.

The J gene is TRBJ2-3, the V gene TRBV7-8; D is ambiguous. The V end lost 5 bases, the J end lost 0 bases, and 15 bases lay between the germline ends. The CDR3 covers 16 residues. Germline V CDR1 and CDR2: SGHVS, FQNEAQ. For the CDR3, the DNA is TGTGCCAGCAGCCAAGAACCTCAGTCTAGCACAGATACGCAGTATTTT. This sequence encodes CASSQEPQSSTDTQYF.

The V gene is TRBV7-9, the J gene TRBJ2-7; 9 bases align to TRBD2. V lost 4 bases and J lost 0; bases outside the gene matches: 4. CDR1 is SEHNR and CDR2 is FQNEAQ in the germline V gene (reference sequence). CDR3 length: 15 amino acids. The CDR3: CASSSRLADSYEQYF. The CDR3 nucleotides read TGTGCCAGCAGCTCCAGACTAGCGGACTCCTACGAGCAGTACTTC.

The CDR3 DNA is TGTGCCAGCAGCGGGTTCGACGGGAACCCAAACAATGAGCAGTTCTTC. Its protein is CASSGFDGNPNNEQFF. The genes are TRBV9 and TRBJ2-1; D possibly corresponds to TRBD2 (5 bases). Per germline, CDR1 SGDLS and CDR2 YYNGEE. The CDR3 loop spans 16 amino acids. Trimming removed 3 bases at V and 5 bases at J, with 18 bases between.

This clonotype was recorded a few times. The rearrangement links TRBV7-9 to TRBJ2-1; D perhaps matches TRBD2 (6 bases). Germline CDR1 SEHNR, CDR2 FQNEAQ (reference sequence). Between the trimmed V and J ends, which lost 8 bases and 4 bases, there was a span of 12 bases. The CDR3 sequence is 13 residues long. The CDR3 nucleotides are TGTGCCAGCGCCCTTGCGGGATACAATGAGCAGTTCTTC. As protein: CASALAGYNEQFF.

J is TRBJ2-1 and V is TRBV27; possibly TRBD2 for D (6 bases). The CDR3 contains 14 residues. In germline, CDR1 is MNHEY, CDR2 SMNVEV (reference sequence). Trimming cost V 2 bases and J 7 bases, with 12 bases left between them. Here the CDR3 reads CASSLRTGGNEQFF. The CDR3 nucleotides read TGTGCCAGCAGTTTACGGACCGGGGGTAATGAGCAGTTCTTC.

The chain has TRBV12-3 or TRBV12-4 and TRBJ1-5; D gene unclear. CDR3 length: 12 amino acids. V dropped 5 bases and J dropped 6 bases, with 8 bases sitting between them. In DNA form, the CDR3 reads TGTGCCAGCAGTACCGGTTTTCAGCCCCAGCATTTT. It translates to CASSTGFQPQHF.

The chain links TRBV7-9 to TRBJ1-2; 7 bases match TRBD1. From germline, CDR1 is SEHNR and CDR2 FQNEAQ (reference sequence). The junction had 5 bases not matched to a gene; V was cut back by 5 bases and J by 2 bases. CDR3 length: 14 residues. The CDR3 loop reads CASSAGGLNYGYTF. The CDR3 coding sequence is TGTGCCAGCAGCGCAGGGGGATTAAACTATGGCTACACCTTC.

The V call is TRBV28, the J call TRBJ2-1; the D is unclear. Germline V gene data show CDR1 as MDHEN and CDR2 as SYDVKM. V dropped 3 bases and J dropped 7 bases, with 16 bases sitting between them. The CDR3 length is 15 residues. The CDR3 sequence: CASSFFLGFGNEQFF. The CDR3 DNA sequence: TGTGCCAGCAGTTTCTTCTTAGGATTCGGTAATGAGCAGTTCTTC.